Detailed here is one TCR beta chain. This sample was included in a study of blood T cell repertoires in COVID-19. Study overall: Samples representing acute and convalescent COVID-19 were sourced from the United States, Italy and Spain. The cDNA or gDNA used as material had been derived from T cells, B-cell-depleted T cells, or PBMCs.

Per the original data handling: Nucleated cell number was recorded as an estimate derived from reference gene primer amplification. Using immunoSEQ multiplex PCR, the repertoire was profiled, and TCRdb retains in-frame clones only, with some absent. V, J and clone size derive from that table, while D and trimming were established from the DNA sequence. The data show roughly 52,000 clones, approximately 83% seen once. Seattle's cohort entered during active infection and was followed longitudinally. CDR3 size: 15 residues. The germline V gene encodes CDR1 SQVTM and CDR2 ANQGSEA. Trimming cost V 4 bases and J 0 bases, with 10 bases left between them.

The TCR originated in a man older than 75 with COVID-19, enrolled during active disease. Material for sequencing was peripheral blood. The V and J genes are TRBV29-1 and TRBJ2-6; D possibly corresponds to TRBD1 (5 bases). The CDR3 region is CSVVPGNSGANVLTF. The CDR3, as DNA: TGCAGCGTTGTACCAGGGAACTCTGGGGCCAACGTCCTGACTTTC.